These 20 T cell receptor beta chains originate from one sample sequenced in a study of T-cell memory formation after mild COVID-19. Each CDR3 protein gets one entry after TCRdb re-called the 5' RACE reads with MiXCR. Of 350,000 to 400,000 distinct CDR3 sequences in the sample, about 15% were seen once. Sequencing was carried out using PBMCs or a T cell subset sorted from them (not recorded which). These receptors were collected from a man younger than 30 who had mild COVID-19 (a few samples of this study predate the infection). Cell type and time point are not known.

The CDR3 DNA reads TGCGCCAGCAGCCAAGATTCGGGCGCGTTAAGCACAGATACGCAGTATTTT. Translated, it gives CASSQDSGALSTDTQYF. The gene calls are TRBV4-3 and TRBJ2-3; no firm D call. The CDR3 totals 17 residues. Between the trimmed V and J ends, which lost 0 bases and 0 bases, there was a span of 13 bases. The germline CDR1 and CDR2 sequences are LGHNA and YSLEER.

This clonotype occurred a few times. The J gene is TRBJ1-5, the V gene TRBV4-1; the match to TRBD1 covers 9 bases. The CDR3 extends over 17 amino acids. Germline V gene lookup returns CDR1 MGHRA and CDR2 YSYEKL. V shed 1 base, J shed 9 bases, and the junction held 13 bases outside the gene matches. CDR3 DNA sequence: TGCGCCAGCAGCCAAGCCACAGGGGGCGTGATACCTCGGCCCCAGCATTTT. Its protein is CASSQATGGVIPRPQHF.

The chain joins TRBV10-3 to TRBJ2-4, with D uncertain. Germline lookup yields CDR1 ENHRY and CDR2 SYGVKD. This CDR3 is built from 16 residues. V dropped 3 bases and J dropped 0 bases, with 12 bases sitting between them. CDR3: CAISDGAILAKNIQYF. DNA for the CDR3: TGTGCCATCAGTGACGGCGCGATTCTAGCCAAAAACATTCAGTACTTC.

This clonotype came up a few times. The chain is built from TRBV20-1 and TRBJ2-6, with 7 bases aligning to TRBD1. The germline CDR1 and CDR2 sequences are DFQATT and SNEGSKA (reference sequence). The CDR3 contains 17 residues. V shed 0 bases, J shed 0 bases, and the junction held 5 bases outside the gene matches. The CDR3 region is CSARELGQYSGANVLTF. In nucleotides, the CDR3 is TGCAGTGCTAGAGAACTGGGACAGTACTCTGGGGCCAACGTCCTGACTTTC.

The chain joins TRBV21-1 to TRBJ1-1; the tabulated D call, TRBD1, remains unverified against the DNA. TRBV21-1 counts as a pseudogene. This CDR3 is 13 amino acids long. DNA of the CDR3: TGTGCCAGCACTTATATAGGGGGCACTGAAGCTTTCTTT. This gives the protein CASTYIGGTEAFF.

The table lists this clonotype with many counts. The CDR3 loop is CASSPPYTGATEAFF. The CDR3 DNA is TGTGCCAGCAGCCCGCCTTATACAGGGGCCACTGAAGCTTTCTTT. This chain links TRBV5-5 with TRBJ1-1; 7 bases map to TRBD1. There are 15 residues in the CDR3. Germline CDR1 is SGHKS and CDR2 is YYEKEE (reference sequence). J gave up 4 bases and V 4 bases, and 10 bases lay outside the gene matches.

This chain uses TRBV4-3 with TRBJ2-5, with 9 bases lining up with TRBD1. This CDR3 is 15 amino acids long. The germline gives CDR1 LGHNA, CDR2 YSLEER. The junction had 3 bases not matched to a gene; V was cut back by 0 bases and J by 4 bases. The CDR3 protein is CASSQDLDRGETQYF. In DNA, the CDR3 is TGCGCCAGCAGCCAAGACCTGGACAGGGGAGAGACCCAGTACTTC.

The J gene is TRBJ2-5, the V gene TRBV5-1; 10 bases map to TRBD2. The germline CDR1 and CDR2 sequences are SGHRS and YFSETQ. V dropped 0 bases and J dropped 2; count of bases not matched to a gene: 4. The CDR3 contains 16 residues. The CDR3, as DNA: TGCGCCAGCAGCTTGGTCCTAGCGGGGGTTCAAGAGACCCAGTACTTC. Residues: CASSLVLAGVQETQYF.

The V and J genes are TRBV3-1 and TRBJ1-4, with TRBD1 as a possible D gene (5 bases). The CDR3 runs to 14 residues. Germline lookup yields CDR1 LGHDT and CDR2 YNNKEL (reference sequence). Trimming shortened V by 4 bases and J by 9 bases, and 15 bases separated the two germline ends. The DNA for the CDR3 is TGTGCCAGCAGCCCTTCACAGGAGAGGCAAAAACTGTTTTTT. Translation gives CASSPSQERQKLFF.

This clonotype was seen a few times. The rearrangement links TRBV7-6 to TRBJ2-3; D is unclear. The CDR3 is 15 residues long. In germline, CDR1 is SGHVS, CDR2 FNYEAQ. The V end was cut by 1 base, the J end by 1 base, with 9 bases between. The CDR3 DNA follows: TGTGCCAGCAGCTTAGGGAAACCTGGCACAGATACGCAGTATTTT. This encodes CASSLGKPGTDTQYF.

This chain connects TRBV10-1 to TRBJ2-2; TRBD1 aligns across 9 bases. The germline V gene encodes CDR1 WNHNN and CDR2 SYGVQD (reference sequence). V dropped 8 bases and J dropped 4; count of bases not matched to a gene: 8. The CDR3 totals 15 residues. CDR3 sequence: CASPMKTGGTGELFF. The CDR3 coding sequence is TGCGCCAGCCCGATGAAGACAGGGGGCACCGGGGAGCTGTTTTTT.

This clonotype was detected a few times. V and J are TRBV7-9 and TRBJ1-4; D not resolved. Trimming removed 5 bases from V and 7 bases from J, with 8 bases in between. The CDR3 runs to 12 residues. CDR1 is SEHNR, CDR2 FQNEAQ, per germline (reference sequence). The CDR3 DNA is TGTGCCAGCAGCCTATACAGTGAAAAACTGTTTTTT. It translates to CASSLYSEKLFF.

This clonotype showed up many times. The V and J genes are TRBV5-1 and TRBJ2-5, with 8 bases aligning to TRBD1. The ends lost 4 bases at V and 2 bases at J; junction bases unmatched: 7. Germline V lookup: CDR1 SGHRS, CDR2 YFSETQ. This CDR3 has 15 residues. The CDR3 region has the DNA TGCGCCAGCAGCCTCCTGACAGGGGAACAAGAGACCCAGTACTTC. Its translation is CASSLLTGEQETQYF.

The rearrangement links TRBV7-2 to TRBJ1-6, with 9 positions matching TRBD1. The trim removed 4 bases at V and 3 bases at J, leaving 7 bases unmatched. The CDR3 contains 17 residues. Germline lookup yields CDR1 SGHTA and CDR2 FQGNSA. The CDR3 bases are TGTGCCAGCAGCTCCCGGGACAGGGTTGACTATAATTCACCCCTCCACTTT. Encoded protein: CASSSRDRVDYNSPLHF. Complete variable domain (other parts from reference TRBV7-2 and TRBJ1-6): GAGVSQSPSNKVTEKGKDVELRCDPISGHTALYWYRQSLGQGLEFLIYFQGNSAPDKSGLPSDRFSAERTGGSVSTLTIQRTQQEDSAVYLCASSSRDRVDYNSPLHFGNGTRLTVT.

A few counts support this clonotype. This chain uses TRBV12-3 or TRBV12-4 with TRBJ1-5; D remains ambiguous. This CDR3 comprises 13 residues. Trimming took off 0 bases at V and 6 bases at J, with 6 bases between the two ends. CDR3: CASSLAGFQPQHF. The DNA of the CDR3 is TGTGCCAGCAGTTTAGCAGGGTTTCAGCCCCAGCATTTT.

This clonotype showed up just a few times. The chain couples TRBV4-3 to TRBJ1-1, with 8 nucleotides matching TRBD1. With 0 bases clipped from V and 5 bases from J, the junction kept 8 bases outside the gene matches. Germline CDR1 is LGHNA and CDR2 is YSLEER. The CDR3 is 16 residues long. The CDR3 DNA follows: TGCGCCAGCAGCCAAGATGAGGCAGGGGGCACGACTGAAGCTTTCTTT. It yields the protein CASSQDEAGGTTEAFF.

The chain employs TRBV6-5 and TRBJ1-5, with D possibly matching TRBD1 (6 bases). Looked up from germline, CDR1 is MNHEY and CDR2 is SVGAGI. The germline V and J ends were trimmed by 2 bases and 3 bases, with 14 bases remaining between them. This CDR3 spans 16 amino acids. The CDR3 coding sequence is TGTGCCAGCAGTTACGCGGGGGCTGGGGTCAATCAGCCCCAGCATTTT. It is translated as CASSYAGAGVNQPQHF.

This clonotype was recorded a few times. The genes are TRBV2 and TRBJ1-6; no firm D call. Trimming took 7 bases from V and 4 from J, leaving 8 bases between them. Germline CDR1 is SNHLY and CDR2 is FYNNEI. CDR3 length equals 13 residues. The CDR3 reads CASKSDYNSPLHF. Written as DNA, the CDR3 is TGTGCCAGCAAGTCAGATTATAATTCACCCCTCCACTTT.

Only a few counts were recorded for this clonotype. Here the CDR3 reads CASSLDGLNSYEQYV. In DNA form, the CDR3 reads TGTGCCAGCAGCTTGGATGGCCTAAACTCCTACGAGCAGTACGTC. This sequence joins TRBV11-2 and TRBJ2-7; D is unclear. The CDR3 consists of 15 residues. Germline CDR1 SGHAT, CDR2 FQNNGV. The V gene lost 3 bases and the J gene lost 0 bases, with 12 bases spanning the gap.

This clonotype has more than one count but fewer than ten. As DNA, the CDR3 is TGTGCCAGCAGCCCCGATTCGGGACTAGCAAGAGATACGCAGTATTTT. It specifies CASSPDSGLARDTQYF. V and J are TRBV7-3 and TRBJ2-3, with TRBD2 matching 9 bases. With 5 bases clipped from V and 5 bases from J, the junction kept 11 bases outside the gene matches. The germline V gene encodes CDR1 SGHTA and CDR2 FQGTGA. CDR3 length: 16 residues.